A selection of T cell receptor beta chains follows, all from one sample in a study of TIL therapy for anti-PD-1-resistant metastatic lung cancer. TCRdb's copy holds only in-frame clones and misses some; the assay was immunoSEQ multiplex PCR. The sample contains more than 90,000 clones, less than 70% of which appear only once. Sequences were derived from tumor tissue, sampled at baseline. The receptors were sampled from a person aged 25-79 years with non-small cell lung cancer. CDR3s include the opening cysteine and the closing phenylalanine or tryptophan. The D gene is left open where the match is weak. Clone size is stated in some rows and not others, as once, few, many or a class when expanded.

once TRBJ1-4 NA TRBV5-1 TGCGCCAGCAGCTTGAGGCCCCAGCAAGCTTATGAAAAACTGTTTTTT CASSLRPQQAYEKLFF
few TRBJ1-1 NA TRBV27 TGTGCCAGCAGGCCAGTACAGTATAGCACTGAAGCTTTCTTT CASRPVQYSTEAFF
few TRBJ2-1 NA TRBV5-6 TGTGCCAGCAGCTTGACGGGGAATGAGCAGTTCTTC CASSLTGNEQFF
NA TRBJ2-2 NA TRBV9 TGTGCCAGCAGCGTAGATAGTGGTGCCACCGGGGAGCTGTTTTTT CASSVDSGATGELFF
NA TRBJ1-1 NA TRBV24-1 TGTGCCACCAGGAACGGGGGGGGGAACACTGAAGCTTTCTTT CATRNGGGNTEAFF
once TRBJ2-7 TRBD1 TRBV29-1 TGCAGCGTTGAGGGGACAGGGGAGACCTACGAGCAGTACTTC CSVEGTGETYEQYF
NA TRBJ2-5 NA TRBV5-1 TGCGCCAGCAGCTTGTTGTCCCCTCAAGAGACCCAGTACTTC CASSLLSPQETQYF
NA TRBJ2-5 TRBD2 TRBV9 TGTGCCAGCAGCCCCCGCGGGGGGGCGGAGACCCAGTACTTC CASSPRGGAETQYF
few TRBJ2-5 TRBD2 TRBV7-2 TGTGCCAGCAGCCAGCGGGACCCTCAAGAGACCCAGTACTTC CASSQRDPQETQYF
NA TRBJ1-4 TRBD1 TRBV2 TGTGCCAGCACCGACAGGGCTCTTAATGAAAAACTGTTTTTT CASTDRALNEKLFF